Below are 27 T cell receptor beta chains sequenced from a single sample in a study of CD8 T cells in ankylosing spondylitis. One entry per CDR3 protein, called by TCRdb with MiXCR from the 5' RACE reads. The table includes roughly 120,000 distinct CDR3 sequences, around 7% detected once. Sequenced: blood, either unsorted or a sorted T cell fraction (not recorded which). These receptor sequences come from a male donor with ankylosing spondylitis or in good health (not recorded which).

This clonotype was picked up many times. The chain has TRBV9 and TRBJ2-5, with TRBD2 as a possible D gene (5 bases). Trimming cost V 3 bases and J 4 bases, with 16 bases left between them. Germline assignment: CDR1 SGDLS and CDR2 YYNGEE. The CDR3 extends over 15 amino acids. CDR3 loop: CASSAIGREGETQYF. DNA for the CDR3: TGTGCCAGCAGCGCTATAGGTCGTGAGGGAGAGACCCAGTACTTC.

This clonotype was detected a few times. V usage is TRBV7-8 and J usage is TRBJ1-1, with 7 bases fitting TRBD1. This CDR3 region has 14 residues. V shed 5 bases and J 0 bases; nucleotides not matched to a gene: 3. CDR1 SGHVS and CDR2 FQNEAQ come from the germline V gene. CDR3 sequence (DNA): TGTGCCAGCAGCCCGGGACAGCTGAACACTGAAGCTTTCTTT. Protein sequence: CASSPGQLNTEAFF.

CDR3 nucleotides: TGTGCCAGCAAGGACAGGGGGCGCGTCAGCAATCAGCCCCAGCATTTT. Protein product: CASKDRGRVSNQPQHF. The J gene is TRBJ1-5, the V gene TRBV27; TRBD1 aligns across 11 bases. The CDR3 has 16 residues. Germline V gene lookup returns CDR1 MNHEY and CDR2 SMNVEV (reference sequence). J lost 1 base, V lost 7 bases, and 6 bases had no gene match.

Ten or more counts support this clonotype. This chain joins TRBV20-1 and TRBJ2-7; TRBD1 aligns across 9 bases. The CDR3 loop spans 17 amino acids. Germline V gene sequence: CDR1 DFQATT, CDR2 SNEGSKA (reference sequence). Germline trimming cut 0 bases from V and 2 bases from J; bases unmatched to any gene: 11. CDR3 in DNA: TGCAGTGCTAGAGATCAGCAGTCAGGGACAGGGCCCTACGAGCAGTACTTC. Its translation is CSARDQQSGTGPYEQYF.

At least ten counts were recorded for this clonotype. The rearrangement links TRBV5-1 to TRBJ1-2; 7 bases are shared with TRBD1. Trimming cost V 0 bases and J 7 bases; bases outside gene matches: 6. The CDR3 runs to 14 residues. Per the germline V gene, CDR1 is SGHRS and CDR2 is YFSETQ. CDR3 amino acids: CASSLVQGNGGYTF. Here the CDR3 DNA reads TGCGCCAGCAGCTTGGTACAGGGGAACGGTGGCTACACCTTC.

This clonotype came up many times. V is TRBV7-3 and J is TRBJ2-3; 7 nucleotides line up with TRBD2. The CDR3 totals 15 residues. V lost 3 bases and J lost 6; bases outside the gene matches: 9. The germline CDR1 and CDR2 sequences are SGHTA and FQGTGA. CDR3 sequence (DNA): TGTGCCAGCAGCTTGAGGGCTACTAGCGCCGATACGCAGTATTTT. Translation gives CASSLRATSADTQYF.

This clonotype was picked up many times. V is TRBV11-2 and J is TRBJ1-4, with 10 bases aligning to TRBD1. This CDR3 has 14 residues. The germline V gene encodes CDR1 SGHAT and CDR2 FQNNGV. The V segment lost 8 bases and the J segment 5 bases; nucleotides outside the gene matches: 5. CDR3 loop: CASSRQGANEKLFF. The CDR3 nucleotides read TGTGCCAGCTCCCGACAGGGGGCAAATGAAAAACTGTTTTTT.

This clonotype was counted many times. The J gene is TRBJ1-1, the V gene TRBV18; 7 bases align to TRBD1. The CDR3 spans 12 residues. Germline V gene data show CDR1 as KGHSH and CDR2 as LQKENI. The J segment lost 11 bases and the V segment lost 3 bases, leaving 6 bases of the junction unmatched. CDR3 nucleotide sequence: TGTGCCAGCTCACCTAATGACAGGGAGGCTTTCTTT. This sequence encodes CASSPNDREAFF. The variable domain in full, with the rest retrieved from reference TRBV18 and TRBJ1-1, is NAGVMQNPRHLVRRRGQEARLRCSPMKGHSHVYWYRQLPEEGLKFMVYLQKENIIDESGMPKERFSAEFPKEGPSILRIQQVVRGDSAAYFCASSPNDREAFFGQGTRLTVV.

This clonotype came up many times. The chain couples TRBV29-1 to TRBJ2-7, with no clear D. The germline gives CDR1 SQVTM, CDR2 ANQGSEA. There are 13 residues in the CDR3. V lost 2 bases and J lost 3, with 11 bases in between. The CDR3 DNA sequence: TGCAGCGTTGAATCGGCCCCATTCTACGAGCAGTACTTC. It encodes CSVESAPFYEQYF.

This clonotype showed up many times. The rearrangement joins TRBV29-1 to TRBJ2-7, with no clear D. The CDR3 covers 12 residues. Trimming removed 0 bases from V and 0 bases from J, with 3 bases in between. The germline V gene has CDR1 SQVTM and CDR2 ANQGSEA. The CDR3 region has the DNA TGCAGCGTTGAAGAAGACTCCTACGAGCAGTACTTC. Its translation: CSVEEDSYEQYF.

V and J are TRBV6-5 and TRBJ2-1; D is uncertain. Germline V gives CDR1 MNHEY, CDR2 SVGAGI. The CDR3 is made up of 14 amino acids. V was cut by 0 bases and J by 4 bases, with 7 bases left in between. The CDR3 region is CASSYSSRYNEQFF. DNA for the CDR3: TGTGCCAGCAGTTACTCCTCTAGGTACAATGAGCAGTTCTTC.

As for this clonotype: This may come from a read error, since a much larger clone is one base off. The chain uses TRBV20-1 and TRBJ1-2, with unresolved D. The germline CDR1 and CDR2 sequences are DFQATT and SNEGSKA (reference sequence). This CDR3 spans 12 amino acids. The CDR3 spells CSASLNSYGYPF. CDR3 sequence (DNA): TGCAGTGCTAGTCTAAATTCCTATGGCTACCCCTTC.

This clonotype showed up many times. The chain links TRBV10-3 to TRBJ2-4, with a possible D match to TRBD2 (7 bases). Germline values: CDR1 ENHRY, CDR2 SYGVKD. The CDR3 is 15 residues long. The V gene lost 11 bases and the J gene lost 4 bases, with 21 bases spanning the gap. This CDR3 is CAPVRGRGSKNIQYF. CDR3 DNA sequence: TGTGCCCCAGTGAGGGGGAGGGGATCGAAAAACATTCAGTACTTC.

This clonotype occurred many times. V and J are TRBV5-1 and TRBJ2-2; D unresolved. CDR3 size: 14 residues. The V gene's germline CDR1 is SGHRS and CDR2 YFSETQ. V gave up 4 bases and J gave up 2 bases, with 9 bases separating them. This CDR3 is CASSRNTNTGELFF. The CDR3 DNA reads TGCGCCAGCAGCCGTAACACAAACACCGGGGAGCTGTTTTTT.

This clonotype was found many times. The rearrangement uses TRBV6-5 and TRBJ1-3; D is ambiguous. This CDR3 is built from 17 residues. The V gene's germline CDR1 is MNHEY and CDR2 SVGAGI. V lost 4 bases and J lost 0, with 16 bases in between. CDR3: CASSLRVGQNSGNTIYF. CDR3 bases: TGTGCCAGCAGTTTGCGGGTCGGCCAGAACTCTGGAAACACCATATATTTT.

This clonotype was seen at least ten times. The CDR3 loop reads CASRVGVNSPLHF. Here the CDR3 DNA reads TGTGCCAGCCGGGTGGGCGTGAATTCACCCCTCCACTTT. This sequence joins TRBV12-3 or TRBV12-4 and TRBJ1-6; D uncertain. Trimming shortened V by 8 bases and J by 7 bases, and 12 bases separated the two germline ends. The CDR3 is 13 residues long.

This clonotype was recorded at least ten times. CDR3 coding DNA: TGTGCCAGCAGCGCGACGGGACAGTATGAGCAGTACTTC. This translates into CASSATGQYEQYF. The V and J genes are TRBV9 and TRBJ2-7, with 7 bases matching TRBD1. CDR1 is SGDLS and CDR2 is YYNGEE in the germline V gene. This CDR3 region has 13 residues. V was clipped by 3 bases and J by 7 bases; unmatched bases: 7.

This clonotype was observed many times. V and J are TRBV5-1 and TRBJ2-7; 7 bases line up with TRBD1. Trimming at V came to 0 bases and at J to 0 bases, leaving 6 bases not matched to a gene. Germline V gene lookup returns CDR1 SGHRS and CDR2 YFSETQ. The CDR3 runs to 16 residues. The CDR3 DNA is TGCGCCAGCAGCTTGGTCCGGGACAGCAACTCCTACGAGCAGTACTTC. It specifies CASSLVRDSNSYEQYF.

In this sample, this clonotype turned up many times. CDR3 residues: CASSPVDIRIYGYTF. DNA for the CDR3: TGTGCCAGCAGCCCCGTGGACATCCGCATCTATGGCTACACCTTC. The genes are TRBV11-2 and TRBJ1-2; D is possibly TRBD1 (5 bases). This CDR3 has 15 residues. From germline, CDR1 is SGHAT and CDR2 FQNNGV. Deletions cut 5 bases from V and 4 bases from J, with 17 bases between. Full variable domain (rest looked up from reference TRBV11-2 and TRBJ1-2): EAGVAQSPRYKIIEKRQSVAFWCNPISGHATLYWYQQILGQGPKLLIQFQNNGVVDDSQLPKDRFSAERLKGVDSTLKIQPAKLEDSAVYLCASSPVDIRIYGYTFGSGTRLTVV.

There are many counts of this clonotype. The chain has TRBV20-1 and TRBJ2-2, with 10 bases matching TRBD2. Germline loops: CDR1 DFQATT, CDR2 SNEGSKA (reference sequence). This CDR3 contains 15 residues. The V segment lost 1 base and the J segment 6 bases; nucleotides outside the gene matches: 5. The CDR3, as DNA: TGCAGTGCTAGAGCCCCTAGCGGGAGTTCCGGGGAGCTGTTTTTT. Amino acid sequence: CSARAPSGSSGELFF.

This clonotype was picked up many times. V usage is TRBV14 and J usage is TRBJ2-2; 9 nucleotides line up with TRBD2. J was trimmed by 3 bases and V by 5 bases; bases with no gene match: 7. CDR3 length: 16 residues. Germline V gene data show CDR1 as SGHDN and CDR2 as FVKESK. The CDR3 coding sequence is TGTGCCAGCAGCTTTAGCGGGAGTTCGTACACCGGGGAGCTGTTTTTT. Translated, it gives CASSFSGSSYTGELFF.

This clonotype was counted at least ten times. The V and J genes are TRBV27 and TRBJ2-6; unclear D gene. Germline assignment: CDR1 MNHEY and CDR2 SMNVEV (reference sequence). This CDR3 has 15 residues. Between the trimmed V and J ends, which lost 7 bases and 4 bases, there was a span of 14 bases. The CDR3 region is CASKRDSLGANVLTF. DNA of the CDR3: TGTGCCAGCAAAAGAGATTCCTTGGGGGCCAACGTCCTGACTTTC.

This clonotype showed up many times. The chain links TRBV5-1 to TRBJ1-1, with D unclear. The V gene's germline CDR1 is SGHRS and CDR2 YFSETQ. The CDR3 sequence is 15 residues long. With 4 bases removed from V and 3 bases from J, the gap between germline ends came to 16 bases. The CDR3: CASSTRGPTYTEAFF. The CDR3, as DNA: TGCGCCAGCAGCACCAGAGGCCCCACGTACACTGAAGCTTTCTTT.

This clonotype has a count of ten or more. The rearrangement uses TRBV10-3 and TRBJ1-5; TRBD1 might be the D (6 bases). CDR1 is ENHRY and CDR2 is SYGVKD in the germline V gene. The CDR3 has 16 residues. V dropped 2 bases and J dropped 6 bases, with 17 bases sitting between them. The CDR3 here is CAISETRGAVSQPQHF. Written as DNA, the CDR3 is TGTGCCATCAGTGAGACACGGGGGGCAGTCAGTCAGCCCCAGCATTTT.

At least ten counts were recorded for this clonotype. Here the CDR3 reads CASSTQGSGDSPLHF. The CDR3 DNA is TGCGCCAGCAGCACCCAGGGGTCGGGTGACTCACCCCTCCACTTT. The chain carries TRBV5-1 and TRBJ1-6, with a possible D match to TRBD1 (6 bases). With 4 bases removed from V and 10 bases from J, the gap between germline ends came to 18 bases. Germline V gene sequence: CDR1 SGHRS, CDR2 YFSETQ. The CDR3 spans 15 residues.

This clonotype occurred many times. CDR3 sequence: CSATGNTEAFF. The CDR3 bases are TGCAGCGCGACAGGGAACACTGAAGCTTTCTTT. The chain couples TRBV29-1 to TRBJ1-1, with D perhaps matching TRBD1 (6 bases). V lost 7 bases, J lost 1 base, and 7 bases lay in between. The CDR3 length is 11 residues. Germline CDR1 is SQVTM and CDR2 is ANQGSEA.

Ten or more counts support this clonotype. CDR3 loop: CASSVGAQMGTQYF. CDR3 coding DNA: TGTGCCAGCAGCGTAGGGGCCCAAATGGGGACCCAGTACTTC. The chain carries TRBV12-3 or TRBV12-4 and TRBJ2-5; tentative D call: TRBD1 (5 bases). The CDR3 has 14 amino acids. V was clipped by 6 bases and J by 7 bases, with 18 bases between them.